The present T cell receptor (beta chain) was sequenced within a study of blood T cell repertoires in COVID-19. The repertoire was sequenced with immunoSEQ multiplex PCR; TCRdb's copy has only in-frame clones and lacks some. The sample lists around 260,000 clones; 70% to 90% were seen once. Per the germline V gene, CDR1 is SGHTA and CDR2 is FQGNSA. V dropped 5 bases and J dropped 1 base, with 14 bases sitting between them. There are 15 residues in the CDR3. Sequencing was performed on peripheral blood. The chain combines TRBV7-2 with TRBJ1-1; tentatively, D is TRBD1 (6 bases). This receptor was taken from a man between 60 and 70 years old who had recovered from COVID-19. This CDR3 is CASSQTTGTNTEAFF. Here the CDR3 DNA reads TGTGCCAGCAGCCAAACCACAGGGACGAACACTGAAGCTTTCTTT.